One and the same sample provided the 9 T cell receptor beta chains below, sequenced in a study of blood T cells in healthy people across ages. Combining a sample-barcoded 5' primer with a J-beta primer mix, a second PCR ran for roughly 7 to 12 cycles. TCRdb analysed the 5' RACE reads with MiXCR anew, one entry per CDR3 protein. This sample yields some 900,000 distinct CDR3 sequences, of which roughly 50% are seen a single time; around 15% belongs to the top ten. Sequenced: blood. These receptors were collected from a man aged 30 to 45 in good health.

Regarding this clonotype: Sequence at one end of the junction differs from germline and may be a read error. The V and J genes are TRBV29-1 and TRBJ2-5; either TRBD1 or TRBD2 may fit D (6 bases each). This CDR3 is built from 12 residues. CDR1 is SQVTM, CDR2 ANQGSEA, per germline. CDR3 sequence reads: CSVVNGGETLYF. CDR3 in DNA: TGCAGCGTTGTGAACGGGGGCGAGACCCTGTACTTC.

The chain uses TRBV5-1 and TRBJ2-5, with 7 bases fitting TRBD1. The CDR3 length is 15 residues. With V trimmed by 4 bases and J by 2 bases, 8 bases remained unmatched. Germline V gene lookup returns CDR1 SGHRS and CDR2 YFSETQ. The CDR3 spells CASSRTGQTQETQYF. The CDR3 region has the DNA TGCGCCAGCAGCCGAACGGGACAGACTCAAGAGACCCAGTACTTC.

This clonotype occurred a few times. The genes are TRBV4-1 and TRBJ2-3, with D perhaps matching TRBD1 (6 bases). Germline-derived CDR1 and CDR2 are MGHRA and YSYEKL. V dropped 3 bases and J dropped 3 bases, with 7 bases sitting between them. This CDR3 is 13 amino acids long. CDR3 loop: CASSHQGTDTQYF. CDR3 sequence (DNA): TGCGCCAGCAGCCACCAGGGGACAGATACGCAGTATTTT.

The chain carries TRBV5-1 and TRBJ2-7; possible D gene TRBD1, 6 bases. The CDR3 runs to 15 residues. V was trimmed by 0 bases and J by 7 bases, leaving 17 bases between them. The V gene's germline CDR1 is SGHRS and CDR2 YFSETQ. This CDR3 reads CASSLGAGQQLEQYF. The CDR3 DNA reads TGCGCCAGCAGCTTGGGGGCCGGACAGCAGTTAGAGCAGTACTTC.

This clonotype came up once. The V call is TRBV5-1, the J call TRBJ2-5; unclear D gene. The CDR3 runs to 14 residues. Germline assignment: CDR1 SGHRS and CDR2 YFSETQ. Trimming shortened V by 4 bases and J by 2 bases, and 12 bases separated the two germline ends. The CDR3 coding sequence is TGCGCCAGCAGCGGAGACGGAAAACAAGAGACCCAGTACTTC. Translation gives CASSGDGKQETQYF.

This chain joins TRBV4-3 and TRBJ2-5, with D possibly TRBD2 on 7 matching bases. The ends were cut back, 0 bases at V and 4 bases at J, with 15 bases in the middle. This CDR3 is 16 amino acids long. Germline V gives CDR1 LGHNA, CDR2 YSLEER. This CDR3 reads CASSQDLGGAGETQYF. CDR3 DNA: TGCGCCAGCAGCCAAGATTTAGGGGGGGCCGGAGAGACCCAGTACTTC.

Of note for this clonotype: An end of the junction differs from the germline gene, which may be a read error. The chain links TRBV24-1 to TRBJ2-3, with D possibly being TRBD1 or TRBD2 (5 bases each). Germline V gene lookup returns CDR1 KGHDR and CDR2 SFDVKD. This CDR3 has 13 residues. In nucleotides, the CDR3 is TGCGCCACCAGGGCGGGTGGCACAGATACGCAGTATTTT. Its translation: CATRAGGTDTQYF.

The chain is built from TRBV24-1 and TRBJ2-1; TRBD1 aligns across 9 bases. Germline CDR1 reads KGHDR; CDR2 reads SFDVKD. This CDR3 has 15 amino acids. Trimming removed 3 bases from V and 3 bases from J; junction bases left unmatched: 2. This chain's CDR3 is CATSDRDRVYNEQFF. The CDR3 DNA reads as TGTGCCACCAGTGATCGGGACAGGGTCTACAATGAGCAGTTCTTC.

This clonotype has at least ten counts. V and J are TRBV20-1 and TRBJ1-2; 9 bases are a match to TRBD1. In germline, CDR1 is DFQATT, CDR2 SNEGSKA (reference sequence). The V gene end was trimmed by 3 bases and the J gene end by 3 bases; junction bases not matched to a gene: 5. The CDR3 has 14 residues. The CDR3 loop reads CSASLTGGHYGYTF. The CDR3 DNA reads TGCAGTGCTAGTCTGACAGGGGGGCACTATGGCTACACCTTC.